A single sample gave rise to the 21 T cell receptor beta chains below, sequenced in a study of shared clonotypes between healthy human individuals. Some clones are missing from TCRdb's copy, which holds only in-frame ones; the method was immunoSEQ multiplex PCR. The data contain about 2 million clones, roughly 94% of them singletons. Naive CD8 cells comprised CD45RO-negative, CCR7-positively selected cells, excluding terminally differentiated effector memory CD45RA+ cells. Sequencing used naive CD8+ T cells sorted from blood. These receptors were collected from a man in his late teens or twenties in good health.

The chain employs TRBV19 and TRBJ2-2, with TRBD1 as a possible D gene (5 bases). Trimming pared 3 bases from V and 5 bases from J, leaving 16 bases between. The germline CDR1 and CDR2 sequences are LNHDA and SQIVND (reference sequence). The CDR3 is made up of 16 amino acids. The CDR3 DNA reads TGTGCCAGTAGTATCCAGGCCAGGGATAGTACCGGGGAGCTGTTTTTT. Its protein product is CASSIQARDSTGELFF.

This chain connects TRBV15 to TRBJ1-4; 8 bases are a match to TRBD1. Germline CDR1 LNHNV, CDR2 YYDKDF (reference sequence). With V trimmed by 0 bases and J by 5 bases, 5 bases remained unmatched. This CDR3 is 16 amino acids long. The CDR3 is CATSRERTGTNEKLFF. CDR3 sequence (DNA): TGTGCCACCAGCAGAGAAAGGACAGGGACGAATGAAAAACTGTTTTTT.

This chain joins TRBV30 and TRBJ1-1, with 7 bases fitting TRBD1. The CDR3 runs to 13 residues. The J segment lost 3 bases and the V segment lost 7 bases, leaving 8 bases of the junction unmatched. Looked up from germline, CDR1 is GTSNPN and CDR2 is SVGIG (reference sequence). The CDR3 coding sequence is TGTGCCTACGCAACAGGGGATCACACTGAAGCTTTCTTT. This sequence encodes CAYATGDHTEAFF.

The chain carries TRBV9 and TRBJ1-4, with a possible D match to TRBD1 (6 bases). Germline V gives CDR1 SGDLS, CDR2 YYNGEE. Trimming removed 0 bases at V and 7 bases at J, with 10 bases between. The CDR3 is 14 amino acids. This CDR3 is CASSVEQGSEKLFF. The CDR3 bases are TGTGCCAGCAGCGTAGAGCAGGGGAGTGAAAAACTGTTTTTT.

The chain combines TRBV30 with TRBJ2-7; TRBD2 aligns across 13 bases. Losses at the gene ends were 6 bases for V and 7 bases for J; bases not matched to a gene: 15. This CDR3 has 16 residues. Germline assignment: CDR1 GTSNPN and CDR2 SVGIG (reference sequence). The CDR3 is CACSGLAGKIIEEQYF. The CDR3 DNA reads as TGTGCCTGTTCGGGACTAGCGGGAAAGATCATTGAGGAGCAGTACTTC.

The CDR3 nucleotides are TGCGCCAGCAGCCAAGTCTTAAGCGGGGGGGCCTACGAGCAGTACTTC. Its protein product is CASSQVLSGGAYEQYF. The gene calls are TRBV4-1 and TRBJ2-7, with TRBD2 matching over 10 bases. The junction had 5 bases not matched to a gene; V was cut back by 1 base and J by 2 bases. This CDR3 is built from 16 residues. Germline CDR1 and CDR2: MGHRA and YSYEKL.

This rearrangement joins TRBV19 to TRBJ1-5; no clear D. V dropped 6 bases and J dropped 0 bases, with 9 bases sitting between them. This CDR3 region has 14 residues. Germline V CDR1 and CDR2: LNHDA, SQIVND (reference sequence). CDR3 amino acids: CASSASYSNQPQHF. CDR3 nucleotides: TGTGCCAGTAGCGCCAGTTATAGCAATCAGCCCCAGCATTTT.

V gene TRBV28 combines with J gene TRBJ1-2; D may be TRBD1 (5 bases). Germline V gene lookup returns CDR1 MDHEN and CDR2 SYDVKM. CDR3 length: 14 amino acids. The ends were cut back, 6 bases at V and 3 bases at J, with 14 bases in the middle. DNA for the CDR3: TGTGCCAGCAGCTTGACCCTGGGGGACTATGGCTACACCTTC. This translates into CASSLTLGDYGYTF.

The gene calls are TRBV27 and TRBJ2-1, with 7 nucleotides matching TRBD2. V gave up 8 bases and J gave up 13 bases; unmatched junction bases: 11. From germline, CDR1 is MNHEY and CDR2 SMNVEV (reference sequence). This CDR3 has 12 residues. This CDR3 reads CASAVGGRVQFF. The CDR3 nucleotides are TGTGCCAGCGCCGTGGGAGGGCGTGTACAGTTCTTC.

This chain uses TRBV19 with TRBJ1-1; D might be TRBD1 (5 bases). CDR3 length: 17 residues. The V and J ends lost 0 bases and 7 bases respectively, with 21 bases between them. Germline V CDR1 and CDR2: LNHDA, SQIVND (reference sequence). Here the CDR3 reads CASSIDRLEPGIGEAFF. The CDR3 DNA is TGTGCCAGTAGTATAGATCGGCTCGAACCAGGGATCGGTGAAGCTTTCTTT.

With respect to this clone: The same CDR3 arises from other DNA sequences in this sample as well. In nucleotides, the CDR3 is TGTGCCACCAGCGGCGACCGTGGGTACGAGCAGTACTTC. It encodes CATSGDRGYEQYF. The chain has TRBV15 and TRBJ2-7, with D unresolved. The germline V gene encodes CDR1 LNHNV and CDR2 YYDKDF (reference sequence). V dropped 5 bases and J dropped 4 bases, with 12 bases sitting between them. The CDR3 loop spans 13 amino acids.

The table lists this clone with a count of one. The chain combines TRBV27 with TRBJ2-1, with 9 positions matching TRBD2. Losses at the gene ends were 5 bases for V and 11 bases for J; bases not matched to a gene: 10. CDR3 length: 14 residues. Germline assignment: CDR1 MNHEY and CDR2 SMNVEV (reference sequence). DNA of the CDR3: TGTGCCAGCAGTCCCGGGACTAGCCGCTCGCAGCAGTTCTTC. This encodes CASSPGTSRSQQFF.

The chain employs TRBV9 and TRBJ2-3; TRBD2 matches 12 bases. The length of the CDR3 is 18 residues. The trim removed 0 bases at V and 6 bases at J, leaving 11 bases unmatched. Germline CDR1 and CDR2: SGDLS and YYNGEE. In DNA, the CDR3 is TGTGCCAGCAGCGTAGCTACTGGACTAGCGGGGTTGGGGGATACGCAGTATTTT. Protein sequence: CASSVATGLAGLGDTQYF. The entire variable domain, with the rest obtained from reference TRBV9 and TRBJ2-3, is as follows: DSGVTQTPKHLITATGQRVTLRCSPRSGDLSVYWYQQSLDQGLQFLIQYYNGEERAKGNILERFSAQQFPDLHSELNLSSLELGDSALYFCASSVATGLAGLGDTQYFGPGTRLTVL.

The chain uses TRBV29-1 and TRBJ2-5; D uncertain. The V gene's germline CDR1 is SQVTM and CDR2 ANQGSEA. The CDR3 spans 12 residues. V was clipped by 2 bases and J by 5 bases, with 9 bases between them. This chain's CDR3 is CSVELFPETQYF. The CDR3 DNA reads TGCAGCGTTGAACTTTTCCCGGAGACCCAGTACTTC.

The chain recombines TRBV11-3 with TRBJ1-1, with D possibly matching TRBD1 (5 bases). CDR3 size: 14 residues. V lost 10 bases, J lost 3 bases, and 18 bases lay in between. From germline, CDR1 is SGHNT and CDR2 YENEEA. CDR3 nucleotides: TGTGCCACCCGAAGGGGTAGGGGAGACACTGAAGCTTTCTTT. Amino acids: CATRRGRGDTEAFF.

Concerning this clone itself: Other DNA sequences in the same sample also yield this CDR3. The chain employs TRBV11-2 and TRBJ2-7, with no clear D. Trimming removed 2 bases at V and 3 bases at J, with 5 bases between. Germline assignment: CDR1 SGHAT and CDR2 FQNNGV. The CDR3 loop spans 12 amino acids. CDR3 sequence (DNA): TGTGCCAGCAGCTTAACCAACTACGAGCAGTACTTC. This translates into CASSLTNYEQYF.

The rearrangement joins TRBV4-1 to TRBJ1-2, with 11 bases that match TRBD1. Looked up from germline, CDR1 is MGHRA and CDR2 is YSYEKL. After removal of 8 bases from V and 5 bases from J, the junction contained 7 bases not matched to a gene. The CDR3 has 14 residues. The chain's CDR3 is CASAGTGGWYGYTF. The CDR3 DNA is TGCGCCAGCGCCGGGACAGGGGGGTGGTATGGCTACACCTTC.

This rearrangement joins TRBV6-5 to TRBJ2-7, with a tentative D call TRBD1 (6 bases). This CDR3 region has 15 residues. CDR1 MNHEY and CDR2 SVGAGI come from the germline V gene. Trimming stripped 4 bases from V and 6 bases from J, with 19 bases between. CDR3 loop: CASSSADLGGSEQYF. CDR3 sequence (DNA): TGTGCCAGCAGTTCAGCCGACCTAGGGGGTAGCGAGCAGTACTTC.

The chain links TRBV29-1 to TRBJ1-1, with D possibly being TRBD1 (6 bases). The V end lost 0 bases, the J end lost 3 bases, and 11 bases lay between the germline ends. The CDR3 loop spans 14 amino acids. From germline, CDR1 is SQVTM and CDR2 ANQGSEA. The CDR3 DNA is TGCAGCGTTGAAGAAAATGGGGGCGACACTGAAGCTTTCTTT. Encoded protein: CSVEENGGDTEAFF. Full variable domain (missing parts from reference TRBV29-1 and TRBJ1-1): SAVISQKPSRDICQRGTSLTIQCQVDSQVTMMFWYRQQPGQSLTLIATANQGSEATYESGFVIDKFPISRPNLTFSTLTVSNMSPEDSSIYLCSVEENGGDTEAFFGQGTRLTVV.

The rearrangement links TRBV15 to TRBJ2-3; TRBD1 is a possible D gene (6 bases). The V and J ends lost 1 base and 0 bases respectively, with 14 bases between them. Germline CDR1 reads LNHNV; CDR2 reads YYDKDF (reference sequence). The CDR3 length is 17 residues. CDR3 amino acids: CATSRGVGQGSTDTQYF. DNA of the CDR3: TGTGCCACCAGCAGAGGGGTAGGGCAGGGGAGCACAGATACGCAGTATTTT.

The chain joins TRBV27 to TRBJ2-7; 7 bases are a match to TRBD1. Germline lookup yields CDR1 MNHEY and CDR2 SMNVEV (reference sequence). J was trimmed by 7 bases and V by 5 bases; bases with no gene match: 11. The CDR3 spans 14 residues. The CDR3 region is CASSKTGSLGEQYF. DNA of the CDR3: TGTGCCAGCAGTAAGACAGGGTCTTTGGGGGAGCAGTACTTC.